One and the same sample provided the 4 T cell receptor beta chains below, sequenced in a study of cytomegalovirus exposure and HLA in healthy donors. Researchers ran the PCR with 60 Vbeta and 13 Jbeta primers. Assay: immunoSEQ multiplex PCR; the TCRdb copy retains only in-frame clones and omits some. Counted here are roughly 150,000 clones, about 76% occurring once; the ten biggest clones make up approximately 5.4%. The source material was PBMCs. These receptors were taken from a woman between 18 and 30 years old in good health and CMV-seropositive.

The chain recombines TRBV6-4 with TRBJ2-1, with 7 bases identical to TRBD1. CDR1 and CDR2 from the germline V gene are MRHNA and SNTAGT. The CDR3 totals 16 residues. Unmatched junction bases numbered 12, after V lost 3 bases and J lost 7 bases. In nucleotides, the CDR3 is TGTGCCAGCAGTGAGGTTGGTGGGGACAGAGGGAATGAGCAGTTCTTC. Amino acids: CASSEVGGDRGNEQFF.

The chain employs TRBV19 and TRBJ1-1; D uncertain. CDR1 is LNHDA and CDR2 is SQIVND in the germline V gene (reference sequence). V lost 9 bases, J lost 1 base, and 9 bases lay in between. The CDR3 has 12 residues. This CDR3 is CASRPRNTEAFF. DNA for the CDR3: TGTGCCAGCCGACCTAGGAACACTGAAGCTTTCTTT.

This chain connects TRBV5-1 to TRBJ1-2, with TRBD1 as a possible D gene (6 bases). CDR1 and CDR2 (germline): SGHRS, YFSETQ. This CDR3 comprises 15 residues. The V and J ends lost 2 bases and 8 bases respectively, with 19 bases between them. This chain's CDR3 is CASSLAADSPWGYTF. The CDR3 coding sequence is TGCGCCAGCAGCTTAGCCGCGGACAGCCCTTGGGGCTACACCTTC.

The chain links TRBV2 to TRBJ2-5; tentative D call: TRBD2 (6 bases). Germline CDR1 and CDR2: SNHLY and FYNNEI. The CDR3 sequence is 14 residues long. The V end lost 1 base, the J end lost 5 bases, and 11 bases lay between the germline ends. The CDR3, as DNA: TGTGCCAGCAGTGAAGTCCAACGGGGGGAGACCCAGTACTTC. Translated, it gives CASSEVQRGETQYF.